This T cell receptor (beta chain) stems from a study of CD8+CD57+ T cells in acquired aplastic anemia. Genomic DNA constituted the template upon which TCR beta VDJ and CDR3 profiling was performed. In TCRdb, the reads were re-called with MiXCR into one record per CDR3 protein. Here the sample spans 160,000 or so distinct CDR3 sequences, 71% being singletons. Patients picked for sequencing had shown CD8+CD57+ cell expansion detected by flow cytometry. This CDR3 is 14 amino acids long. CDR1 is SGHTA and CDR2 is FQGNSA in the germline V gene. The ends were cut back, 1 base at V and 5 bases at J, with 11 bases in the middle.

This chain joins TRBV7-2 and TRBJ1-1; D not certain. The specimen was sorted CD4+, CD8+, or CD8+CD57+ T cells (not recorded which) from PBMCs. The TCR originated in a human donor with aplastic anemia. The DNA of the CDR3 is TGTGCCAGCAGCTTAGGAGGAAGTGAGACTGAAGCTTTCTTT. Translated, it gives CASSLGGSETEAFF.